The clone carrying this TCR beta chain was detected ten times or more. The CDR3 is 16 amino acids. The ends lost 5 bases at V and 3 bases at J; junction bases unmatched: 5. Germline lookup yields CDR1 MNHEY and CDR2 SVGEGT. To make TCR beta libraries, researchers used iRepertoire HTBI primers and Arm-PCR of CDR3 regions. TCRdb fed the multiplex PCR reads into MiXCR, producing one record per CDR3 protein. The sample shows some 250,000 distinct CDR3 sequences, more than 15% of them seen only once. Regarding time point: newly diagnosed GD, antithyroid drugs for less than 3 months. Making the TCR library involved RNA that had been extracted from PBMCs. The data were taken from a study of regulatory T cells in long-lasting Graves disease. These data also featured in a second study, about T cells in Graves' hyperthyroidism and ophthalmopathy.

The genes are TRBV6-2 or TRBV6-3 and TRBJ2-6, with TRBD1 identical over 9 bases. The starting material was peripheral blood mononuclear cells (PBMCs), obtained at new diagnosis, from a patient treated with antithyroid drugs. The TCR comes from a woman younger than 45 with Graves disease. CDR3 nucleotides: TGTGCCAGCAGTGAAGGGACAGGGAATGGGGCCAACGTCCTGACTTTC. It specifies CASSEGTGNGANVLTF.